Following are 19 T cell receptor beta chains from one sample sequenced in a study of T cells in Graves' hyperthyroidism and ophthalmopathy. The source material, RNA transcripts, was used to amplify TCR beta CDR3 regions. Initially, a first-round RT-PCR of the TCR CDR3 employed the HTBI primer set. From the multiplex PCR reads, TCRdb called clonotypes with MiXCR, one entry per CDR3 protein. Of a few hundred thousand distinct CDR3 sequences in the sample, around 14% were seen once. Material: blood. These receptors all come from a woman aged 30 to 39 with Graves' hyperthyroidism.

V is TRBV20-1 and J is TRBJ2-1, with TRBD2 identical over 9 bases. The length of the CDR3 is 16 residues. V lost 0 bases and J lost 6; bases outside the gene matches: 9. Germline loops: CDR1 DFQATT, CDR2 SNEGSKA (reference sequence). CDR3 amino acids: CSARDLASGVFNEQFF. Written as DNA, the CDR3 is TGCAGTGCTAGAGATTTGGCTAGCGGGGTGTTCAATGAGCAGTTCTTC.

This clonotype was counted ten times or more. The gene calls are TRBV28 and TRBJ2-2; 9 nucleotides match TRBD1. Unmatched junction bases numbered 5, after V lost 6 bases and J lost 6 bases. Germline-derived CDR1 and CDR2 are MDHEN and SYDVKM. The CDR3 is made up of 14 amino acids. The CDR3 nucleotides read TGTGCCAGCAGAGCACAGGGGGCCGCCGGGGAGCTGTTTTTT. Translated, it gives CASRAQGAAGELFF.

This clonotype was recorded once. The junction and the germline gene differ at one end; a read error may be behind it. The chain recombines TRBV27 with TRBJ2-3; the D gene could be TRBD1 or TRBD2 (5 bases each). From germline, CDR1 is MNHEY and CDR2 SMNVEV (reference sequence). The CDR3 spans 14 residues. The CDR3 bases are TGTACCAGCAGTTTTAGGGCTGAGGGGGATACGCAGTATTTT. Translation gives CTSSFRAEGDTQYF.

This clonotype was counted a few times. The CDR3 spells CASSLAQAPYNEQFF. The CDR3 nucleotides are TGTGCCAGCAGCTTAGCGCAGGCCCCCTACAATGAGCAGTTCTTC. The chain carries TRBV7-2 and TRBJ2-1; D is ambiguous. Trimming removed 0 bases at V and 2 bases at J, with 8 bases between. CDR3 size: 15 residues. Germline lookup yields CDR1 SGHTA and CDR2 FQGNSA.

This clonotype was observed at least ten times. The CDR3: CASSKDYFFTDTQYF. CDR3 DNA: TGTGCCAGCAGCAAGGACTATTTCTTCACAGATACGCAGTATTTT. V gene TRBV7-2 combines with J gene TRBJ2-3, with D possibly TRBD2 on 6 matching bases. Trimming took off 5 bases at V and 2 bases at J, with 14 bases between the two ends. Germline CDR1 and CDR2: SGHTA and FQGNSA. This CDR3 is 15 amino acids long. Full variable domain (remainder filled in from reference TRBV7-2 and TRBJ2-3): GAGVSQSPSNKVTEKGKDVELRCDPISGHTALYWYRQSLGQGLEFLIYFQGNSAPDKSGLPSDRFSAERTGGSVSTLTIQRTQQEDSAVYLCASSKDYFFTDTQYFGPGTRLTVL.

This clonotype showed up just a few times. For the CDR3, the DNA is TGTGCCAGCAGTGTTACAGGGGGAACTTCCTATGGCTACACCTTC. Its protein product is CASSVTGGTSYGYTF. The genes are TRBV7-9 and TRBJ1-2; 8 bases align to TRBD1. The CDR3 totals 15 residues. Germline CDR1 is SEHNR and CDR2 is FQNEAQ (reference sequence). V lost 6 bases to trimming and J lost 4 bases; unmatched junction nucleotides: 10. The full variable domain, in which reference TRBV7-9 and TRBJ1-2 provide the parts outside the CDR3, is DTGVSQNPRHKITKRGQNVTFRCDPISEHNRLYWYRQTLGQGPEFLTYFQNEAQLEKSRLLSDRFSAERPKGSFSTLEIQRTEQGDSAMYLCASSVTGGTSYGYTFGSGTRLTVV.

This clonotype was found many times. The chain has TRBV27 and TRBJ1-5; 7 positions match TRBD1. This CDR3 is built from 15 residues. With 6 bases clipped from V and 3 bases from J, the junction kept 8 bases outside the gene matches. Germline V CDR1 and CDR2: MNHEY, SMNVEV (reference sequence). The CDR3, as DNA: TGTGCCAGCAGCCCTGACAGGGCCGACAATCAGCCCCAGCATTTT. This codes for CASSPDRADNQPQHF.

This clonotype has ten or more counts. The chain combines TRBV6-1 with TRBJ2-3, with 10 bases aligning to TRBD1. Germline-derived CDR1 and CDR2 are MNHNS and SASEGT. This CDR3 region has 15 residues. J lost 3 bases, V lost 6 bases, and 6 bases had no gene match. The CDR3 DNA reads TGTGCCAGCAGAGGCCGGGACAGGGGTACAGATACGCAGTATTTT. Translating gives CASRGRDRGTDTQYF.

Concerning this clonotype itself: The junction departs from the called germline gene at one end, perhaps through a read error. V is TRBV20-1 and J is TRBJ1-4, with 9 bases that match TRBD1. Germline lookup yields CDR1 DFQATT and CDR2 SNEGSKA (reference sequence). This CDR3 region has 13 residues. The DNA for the CDR3 is TGCAGTGCCTCGGACAGGGGTAATGAAAAACCGTTTTTT. This translates into CSASDRGNEKPFF.

This clonotype has a handful of counts. This chain connects TRBV2 to TRBJ2-3; D might be TRBD1 or TRBD2, each matching 5 bases. The CDR3 has 15 amino acids. Per the germline V gene, CDR1 is SNHLY and CDR2 is FYNNEI. The V gene lost 1 base and the J gene lost 7 bases, with 15 bases spanning the gap. This CDR3 reads CASSEGWDESYTQYF. The CDR3, as DNA: TGTGCCAGCAGTGAAGGGTGGGACGAGTCTTATACGCAGTATTTT.

The genes are TRBV30 and TRBJ2-4, with D tentatively TRBD2 (5 bases). Germline values: CDR1 GTSNPN, CDR2 SVGIG (reference sequence). This CDR3 is built from 18 residues. V was pared by 0 bases and J by 0 bases, with 18 bases between. CDR3 bases: TGTGCCTGGAGTGTACGGGGTACAGAGTCCCTAGCCAAAAACATTCAGTACTTC. Translation: CAWSVRGTESLAKNIQYF.

There are many counts of this clonotype. The chain has TRBV6-2 or TRBV6-3 and TRBJ2-1; TRBD1 matches 9 bases. After removal of 6 bases from V and 5 bases from J, the junction contained 14 bases not matched to a gene. Germline lookup yields CDR1 MNHEY and CDR2 SVGEGT. There are 17 residues in the CDR3. The CDR3: CASRHGTGTGMNNEQFF. CDR3 nucleotides: TGTGCCAGCAGGCACGGAACCGGGACAGGGATGAACAATGAGCAGTTCTTC.

The rearrangement uses TRBV27 and TRBJ2-2, with 14 bases that match TRBD2. The CDR3 has 16 amino acids. J was trimmed by 8 bases and V by 6 bases; bases with no gene match: 8. CDR1 is MNHEY and CDR2 is SMNVEV in the germline V gene (reference sequence). CDR3 residues: CASSLGLAGVYGELFF. The CDR3 region has the DNA TGTGCCAGCAGCTTGGGACTAGCGGGAGTTTATGGGGAGCTGTTTTTT.

This clonotype was seen repeatedly, ten times or more. V is TRBV20-1 and J is TRBJ2-7; 12 positions agree with TRBD2. Germline V gives CDR1 DFQATT, CDR2 SNEGSKA (reference sequence). The ends lost 2 bases at V and 2 bases at J; junction bases unmatched: 4. The CDR3 covers 15 residues. CDR3 DNA sequence: TGCAGTGCTAGACCTAGCGGGAGGGCCACCTACGAGCAGTACTTC. This translates into CSARPSGRATYEQYF.

This clonotype was found a few times. The gene calls are TRBV30 and TRBJ1-1, with TRBD1 matching over 8 bases. Germline loops: CDR1 GTSNPN, CDR2 SVGIG (reference sequence). The V segment lost 3 bases and the J segment 1 base; nucleotides outside the gene matches: 7. The CDR3 length is 15 residues. CDR3 coding DNA: TGTGCCTGGAGCACTAGGGACAGGCCGAACACTGAAGCTTTCTTT. It translates to CAWSTRDRPNTEAFF.

The gene calls are TRBV20-1 and TRBJ1-5; 8 bases map to TRBD1. The CDR3 length is 17 residues. Germline loops: CDR1 DFQATT, CDR2 SNEGSKA (reference sequence). V lost 0 bases, J lost 7 bases, and 14 bases stayed unmatched. The chain's CDR3 is CSARDRGRTGIWQPQHF. The CDR3 DNA is TGCAGTGCTAGAGATAGGGGAAGGACAGGGATCTGGCAGCCCCAGCATTTT.

This clonotype was observed at least ten times. The chain has TRBV9 and TRBJ2-5; TRBD2 matches at 7 bases. The germline gives CDR1 SGDLS, CDR2 YYNGEE. J lost 1 base, V lost 0 bases, and 6 bases had no gene match. This CDR3 spans 16 amino acids. The CDR3 DNA reads TGTGCCAGCAGCGTAGCTACGGGGGGAGGCCAAGAGACCCAGTACTTC. Translated: CASSVATGGGQETQYF.

This clonotype was detected many times. The chain is built from TRBV20-1 and TRBJ2-1, with D tentatively TRBD2 (6 bases). With 3 bases removed from V and 8 bases from J, the gap between germline ends came to 14 bases. From germline, CDR1 is DFQATT and CDR2 SNEGSKA (reference sequence). This CDR3 comprises 13 residues. For the CDR3, the DNA is TGCAGTGCTAGCGGGGGTGGGGCGGATGAGCAGTTCTTC. It codes for CSASGGGADEQFF.

This clonotype was counted many times. The chain joins TRBV5-6 to TRBJ2-7; D is possibly TRBD1 (5 bases). V lost 1 base and J 3 bases, leaving 11 bases between the germline ends. The V gene's germline CDR1 is SGHDT and CDR2 YYEEEE. The CDR3 sequence is 14 residues long. DNA for the CDR3: TGTGCCAGCAGCTTGCGGTTACAGGACTACGAGCAGTACTTC. Its translation is CASSLRLQDYEQYF.